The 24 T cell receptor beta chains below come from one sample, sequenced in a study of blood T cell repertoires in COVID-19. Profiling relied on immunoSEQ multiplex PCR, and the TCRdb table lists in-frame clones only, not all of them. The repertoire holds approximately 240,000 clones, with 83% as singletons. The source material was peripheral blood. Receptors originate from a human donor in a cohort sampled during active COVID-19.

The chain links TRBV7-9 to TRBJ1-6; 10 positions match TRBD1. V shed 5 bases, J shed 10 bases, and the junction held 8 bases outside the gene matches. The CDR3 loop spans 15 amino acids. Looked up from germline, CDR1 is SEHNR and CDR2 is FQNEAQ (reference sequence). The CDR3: CASSLTGTGVSPLHF. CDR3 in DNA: TGTGCCAGCAGCCTAACCGGGACAGGGGTGTCACCCCTCCACTTT.

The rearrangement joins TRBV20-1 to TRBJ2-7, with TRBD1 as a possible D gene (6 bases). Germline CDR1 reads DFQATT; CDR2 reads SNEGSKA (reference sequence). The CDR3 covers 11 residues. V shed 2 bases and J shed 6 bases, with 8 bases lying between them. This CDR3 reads CSARTGLEQYF. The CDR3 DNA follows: TGCAGTGCTAGAACAGGGCTCGAGCAGTACTTC.

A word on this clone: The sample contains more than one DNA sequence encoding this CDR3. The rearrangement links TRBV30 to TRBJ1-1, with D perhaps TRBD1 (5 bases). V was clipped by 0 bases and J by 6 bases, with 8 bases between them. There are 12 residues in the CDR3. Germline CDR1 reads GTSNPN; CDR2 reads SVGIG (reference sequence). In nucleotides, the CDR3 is TGTGCCTGGAGTGTTCAGGGTTCTGAAGCTTTCTTT. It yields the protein CAWSVQGSEAFF.

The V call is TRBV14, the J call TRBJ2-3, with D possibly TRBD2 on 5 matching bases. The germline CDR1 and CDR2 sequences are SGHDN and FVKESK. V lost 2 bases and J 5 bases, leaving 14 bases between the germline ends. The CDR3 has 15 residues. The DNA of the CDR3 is TGTGCCAGCAGCCAACAGCTCACGGCGGGAGATACGCAGTATTTT. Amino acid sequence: CASSQQLTAGDTQYF.

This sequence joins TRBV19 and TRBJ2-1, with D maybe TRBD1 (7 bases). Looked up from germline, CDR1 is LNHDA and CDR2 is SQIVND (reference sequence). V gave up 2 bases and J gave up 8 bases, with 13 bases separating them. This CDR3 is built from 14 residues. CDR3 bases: TGTGCCAGTAGTATACGACAGGGAGGCGATGAGCAGTTCTTC. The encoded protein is CASSIRQGGDEQFF. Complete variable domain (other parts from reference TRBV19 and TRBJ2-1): DGGITQSPKYLFRKEGQNVTLSCEQNLNHDAMYWYRQDPGQGLRLIYYSQIVNDFQKGDIAEGYSVSREKKESFPLTVTSAQKNPTAFYLCASSIRQGGDEQFFGPGTRLTVL.

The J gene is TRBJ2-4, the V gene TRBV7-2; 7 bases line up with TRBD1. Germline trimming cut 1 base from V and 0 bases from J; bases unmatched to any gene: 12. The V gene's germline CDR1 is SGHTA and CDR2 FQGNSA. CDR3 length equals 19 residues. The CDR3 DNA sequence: TGTGCCAGCAGCTTAGTCGGGACAGATACCCTCTTAGCCAAAAACATTCAGTACTTC. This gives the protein CASSLVGTDTLLAKNIQYF.

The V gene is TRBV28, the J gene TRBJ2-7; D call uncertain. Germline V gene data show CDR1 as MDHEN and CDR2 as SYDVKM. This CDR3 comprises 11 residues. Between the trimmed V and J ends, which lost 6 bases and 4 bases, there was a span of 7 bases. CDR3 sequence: CASRIGYEQYF. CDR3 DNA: TGTGCCAGCAGGATCGGTTACGAGCAGTACTTC.

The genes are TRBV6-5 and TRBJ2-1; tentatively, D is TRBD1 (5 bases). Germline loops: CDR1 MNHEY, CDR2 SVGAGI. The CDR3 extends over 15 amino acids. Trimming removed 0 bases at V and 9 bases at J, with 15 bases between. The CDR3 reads CASSYSWQGGFEQFF. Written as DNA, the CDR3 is TGTGCCAGCAGTTACTCATGGCAGGGTGGGTTTGAGCAGTTCTTC.

Here the CDR3 DNA reads TGTGCCAGCAGTGAAGCAGGGGGAGTAAATCAGCCCCAGCATTTT. Its protein is CASSEAGGVNQPQHF. The chain recombines TRBV6-1 with TRBJ1-5; a weak D match, TRBD1 (6 bases). Germline CDR1 reads MNHNS; CDR2 reads SASEGT. V lost 0 bases to trimming and J lost 4 bases, with 10 bases between them. The CDR3 totals 15 residues.

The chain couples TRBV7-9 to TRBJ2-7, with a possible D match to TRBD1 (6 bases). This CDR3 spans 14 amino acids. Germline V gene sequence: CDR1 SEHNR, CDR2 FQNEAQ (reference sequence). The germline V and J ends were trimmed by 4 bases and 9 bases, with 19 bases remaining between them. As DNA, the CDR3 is TGTGCCAGCAGCTCCATTCTTCCAGGGGACGGGCAGTACTTC. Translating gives CASSSILPGDGQYF.

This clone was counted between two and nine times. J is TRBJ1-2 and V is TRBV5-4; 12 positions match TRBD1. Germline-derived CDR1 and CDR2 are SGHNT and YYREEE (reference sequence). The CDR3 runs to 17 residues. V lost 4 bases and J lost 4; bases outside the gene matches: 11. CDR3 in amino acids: CASSEKTGTGGTYGYTF. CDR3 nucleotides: TGTGCCAGCAGCGAAAAAACCGGGACAGGGGGCACCTATGGCTACACCTTC.

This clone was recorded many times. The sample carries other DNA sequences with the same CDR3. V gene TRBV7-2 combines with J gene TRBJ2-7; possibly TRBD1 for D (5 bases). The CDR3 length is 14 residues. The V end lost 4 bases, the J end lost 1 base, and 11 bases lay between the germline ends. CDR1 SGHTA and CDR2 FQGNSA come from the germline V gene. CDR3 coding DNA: TGTGCCAGCAGCTCCCGACAGAGATCCTACGAGCAGTACTTC. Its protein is CASSSRQRSYEQYF.

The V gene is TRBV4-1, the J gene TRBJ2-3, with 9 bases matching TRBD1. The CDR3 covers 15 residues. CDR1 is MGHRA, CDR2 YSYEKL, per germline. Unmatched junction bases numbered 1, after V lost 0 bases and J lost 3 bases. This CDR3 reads CASSQDGTGTDTQYF. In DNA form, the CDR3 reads TGCGCCAGCAGCCAAGATGGGACAGGGACAGATACGCAGTATTTT.

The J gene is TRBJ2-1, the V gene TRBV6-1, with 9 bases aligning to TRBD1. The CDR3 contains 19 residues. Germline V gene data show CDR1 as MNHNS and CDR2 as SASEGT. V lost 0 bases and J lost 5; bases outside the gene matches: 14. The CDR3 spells CASSEAGQGVGTRNNEQFF. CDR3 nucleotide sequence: TGTGCCAGCAGTGAAGCGGGACAGGGCGTCGGGACGAGGAACAATGAGCAGTTCTTC.

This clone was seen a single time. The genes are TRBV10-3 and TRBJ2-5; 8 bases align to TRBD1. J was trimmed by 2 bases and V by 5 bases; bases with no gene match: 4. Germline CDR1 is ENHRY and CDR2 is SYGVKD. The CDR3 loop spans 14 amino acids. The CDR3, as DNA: TGTGCCATCAGTCCTGGACAGGGACAAGAGACCCAGTACTTC. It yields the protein CAISPGQGQETQYF.

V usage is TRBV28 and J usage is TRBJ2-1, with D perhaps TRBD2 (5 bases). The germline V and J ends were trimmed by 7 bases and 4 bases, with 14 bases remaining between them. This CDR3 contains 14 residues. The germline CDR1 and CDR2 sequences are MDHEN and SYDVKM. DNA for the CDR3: TGTGCCAGCACCGCGAGGGCATCTTACAATGAGCAGTTCTTC. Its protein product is CASTARASYNEQFF.

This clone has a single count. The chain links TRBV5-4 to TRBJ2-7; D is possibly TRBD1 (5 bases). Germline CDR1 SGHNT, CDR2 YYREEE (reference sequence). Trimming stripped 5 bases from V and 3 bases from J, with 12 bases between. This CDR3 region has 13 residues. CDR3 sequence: CASSSDSFYEQYF. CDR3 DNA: TGTGCCAGCAGTTCAGACAGCTTCTACGAGCAGTACTTC.

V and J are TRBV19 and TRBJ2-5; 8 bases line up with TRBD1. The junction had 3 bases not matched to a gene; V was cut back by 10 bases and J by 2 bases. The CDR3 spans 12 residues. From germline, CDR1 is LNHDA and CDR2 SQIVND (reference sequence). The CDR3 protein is CATGTGQETQYF. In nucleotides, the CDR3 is TGTGCCACTGGGACAGGACAAGAGACCCAGTACTTC.

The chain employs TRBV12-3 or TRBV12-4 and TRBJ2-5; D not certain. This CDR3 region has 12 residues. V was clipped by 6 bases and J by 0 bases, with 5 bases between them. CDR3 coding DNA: TGTGCCAGCAGCCCATACCAAGAGACCCAGTACTTC. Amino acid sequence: CASSPYQETQYF.

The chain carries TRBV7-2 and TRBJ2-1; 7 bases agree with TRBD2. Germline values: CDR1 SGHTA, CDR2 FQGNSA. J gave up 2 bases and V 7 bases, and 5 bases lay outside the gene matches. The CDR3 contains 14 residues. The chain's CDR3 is CASTVTSAYNEQFF. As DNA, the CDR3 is TGTGCCAGCACCGTCACTAGCGCCTACAATGAGCAGTTCTTC.

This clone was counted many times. CDR3: CAHGTGGYEQYF. CDR3 nucleotides: TGTGCCCACGGGACAGGGGGCTACGAGCAGTACTTC. The chain carries TRBV30 and TRBJ2-7, with TRBD1 matching over 11 bases. Trimming removed 8 bases from V and 3 bases from J; junction bases left unmatched: 3. CDR3 length: 12 residues. Germline V gene data show CDR1 as GTSNPN and CDR2 as SVGIG (reference sequence).

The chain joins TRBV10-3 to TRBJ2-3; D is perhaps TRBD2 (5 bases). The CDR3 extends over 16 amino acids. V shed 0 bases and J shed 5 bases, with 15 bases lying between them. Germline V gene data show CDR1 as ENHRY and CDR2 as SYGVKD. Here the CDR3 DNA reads TGTGCCATCAGTGAGTCTCGAGCGGCGGTAGGAGATACGCAGTATTTT. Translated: CAISESRAAVGDTQYF.

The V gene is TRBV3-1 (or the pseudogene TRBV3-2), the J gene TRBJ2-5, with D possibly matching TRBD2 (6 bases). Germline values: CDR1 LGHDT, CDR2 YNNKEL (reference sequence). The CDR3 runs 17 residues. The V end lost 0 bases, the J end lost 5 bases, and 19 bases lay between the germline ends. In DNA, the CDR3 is TGTGCCAGCAGCCAAGATCGGGAAGGGGAGGTGGCTGAGACCCAGTACTTC. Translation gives CASSQDREGEVAETQYF.

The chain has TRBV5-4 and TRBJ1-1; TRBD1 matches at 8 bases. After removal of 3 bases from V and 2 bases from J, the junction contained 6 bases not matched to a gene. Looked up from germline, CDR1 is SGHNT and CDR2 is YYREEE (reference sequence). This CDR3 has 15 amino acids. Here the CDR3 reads CASSWGQATNTEAFF. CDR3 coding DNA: TGTGCCAGCAGCTGGGGACAGGCAACAAACACTGAAGCTTTCTTT.